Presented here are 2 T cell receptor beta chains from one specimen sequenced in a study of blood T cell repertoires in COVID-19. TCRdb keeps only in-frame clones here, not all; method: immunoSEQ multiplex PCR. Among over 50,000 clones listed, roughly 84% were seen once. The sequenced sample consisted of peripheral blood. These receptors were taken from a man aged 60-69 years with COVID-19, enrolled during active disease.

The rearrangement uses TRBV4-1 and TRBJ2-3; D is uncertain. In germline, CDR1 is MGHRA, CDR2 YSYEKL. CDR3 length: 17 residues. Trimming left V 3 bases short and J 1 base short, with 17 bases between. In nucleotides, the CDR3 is TGCGCCAGCAGCCACCCCCCAGGCCGGTCCCGCACAGATACGCAGTATTTT. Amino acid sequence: CASSHPPGRSRTDTQYF.

The CDR3 loop reads CATSHTTSGDNEQFF. The CDR3 region has the DNA TGTGCCACCAGTCATACGACTAGCGGGGACAATGAGCAGTTCTTC. This chain connects TRBV24-1 to TRBJ2-1; 11 bases line up with TRBD2. Germline assignment: CDR1 KGHDR and CDR2 SFDVKD. V gave up 6 bases and J gave up 5 bases; unmatched junction bases: 5. This CDR3 contains 15 residues.